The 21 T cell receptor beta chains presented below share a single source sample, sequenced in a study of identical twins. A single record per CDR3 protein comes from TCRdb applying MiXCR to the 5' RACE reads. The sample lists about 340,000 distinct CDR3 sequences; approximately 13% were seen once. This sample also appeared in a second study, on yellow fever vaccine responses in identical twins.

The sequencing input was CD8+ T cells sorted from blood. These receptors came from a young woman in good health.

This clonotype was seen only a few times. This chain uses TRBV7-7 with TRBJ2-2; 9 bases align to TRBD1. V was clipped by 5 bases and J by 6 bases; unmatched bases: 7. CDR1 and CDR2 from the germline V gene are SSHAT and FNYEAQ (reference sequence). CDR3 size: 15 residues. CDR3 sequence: CASSGDRDWSGELFF. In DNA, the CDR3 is TGTGCCAGCAGCGGGGACAGGGATTGGTCCGGGGAGCTGTTTTTT. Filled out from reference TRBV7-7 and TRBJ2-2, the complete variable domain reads GAGVSQSPRYKVTKRGQDVTLRCDPISSHATLYWYQQALGQGPEFLTYFNYEAQPDKSGLPSDRFSAERPEGSISTLTIQRTEQRDSAMYRCASSGDRDWSGELFFGEGSRLTVL.

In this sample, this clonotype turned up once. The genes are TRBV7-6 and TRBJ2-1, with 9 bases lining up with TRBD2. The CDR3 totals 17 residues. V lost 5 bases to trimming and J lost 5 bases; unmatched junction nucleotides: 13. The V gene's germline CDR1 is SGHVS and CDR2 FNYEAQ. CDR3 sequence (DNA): TGTGCCAGCAGCAATGGGCTAGCGGGATTGAAAAACAATGAGCAGTTCTTC. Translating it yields CASSNGLAGLKNNEQFF.

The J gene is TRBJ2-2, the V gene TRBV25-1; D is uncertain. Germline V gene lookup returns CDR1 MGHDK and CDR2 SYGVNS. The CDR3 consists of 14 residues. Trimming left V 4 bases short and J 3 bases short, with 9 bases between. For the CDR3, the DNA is TGTGCCAGCAGTGCGAAGAAGTACACCGGGGAGCTGTTTTTT. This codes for CASSAKKYTGELFF.

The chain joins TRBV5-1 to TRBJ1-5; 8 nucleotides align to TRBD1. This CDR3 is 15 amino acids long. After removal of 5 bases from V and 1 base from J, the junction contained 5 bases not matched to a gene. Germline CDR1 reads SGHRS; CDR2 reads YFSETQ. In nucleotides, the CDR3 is TGCGCCAGCAGATTAGACAGGGGAAGCAATCAGCCCCAGCATTTT. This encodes CASRLDRGSNQPQHF.

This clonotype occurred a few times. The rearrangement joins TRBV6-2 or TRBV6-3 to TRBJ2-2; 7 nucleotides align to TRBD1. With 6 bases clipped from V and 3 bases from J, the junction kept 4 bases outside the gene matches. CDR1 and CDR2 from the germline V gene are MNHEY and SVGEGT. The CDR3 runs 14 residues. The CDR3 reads CASREDRDTGELFF. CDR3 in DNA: TGTGCCAGCAGGGAAGACAGGGACACCGGGGAGCTGTTTTTT.

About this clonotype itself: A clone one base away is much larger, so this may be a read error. CDR3 coding DNA: TGTGCCACCAGCACCACAGGGGGCGGTAGCGGGGAGCTGTTTTTT. This translates into CATSTTGGGSGELFF. The rearrangement links TRBV15 to TRBJ2-2; TRBD1 matches 9 bases. Per the germline V gene, CDR1 is LNHNV and CDR2 is YYDKDF (reference sequence). CDR3 length equals 15 residues. The J segment lost 7 bases and the V segment lost 4 bases, leaving 7 bases of the junction unmatched.

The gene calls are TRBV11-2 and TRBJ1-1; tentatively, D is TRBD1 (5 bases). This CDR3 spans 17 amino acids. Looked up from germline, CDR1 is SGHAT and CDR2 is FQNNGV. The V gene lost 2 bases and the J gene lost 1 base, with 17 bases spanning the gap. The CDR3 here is CASSLLSGGTGNTEAFF. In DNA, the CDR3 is TGTGCCAGCAGCTTATTGTCGGGCGGGACCGGGAACACTGAAGCTTTCTTT. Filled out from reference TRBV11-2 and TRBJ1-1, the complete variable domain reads EAGVAQSPRYKIIEKRQSVAFWCNPISGHATLYWYQQILGQGPKLLIQFQNNGVVDDSQLPKDRFSAERLKGVDSTLKIQPAKLEDSAVYLCASSLLSGGTGNTEAFFGQGTRLTVV.

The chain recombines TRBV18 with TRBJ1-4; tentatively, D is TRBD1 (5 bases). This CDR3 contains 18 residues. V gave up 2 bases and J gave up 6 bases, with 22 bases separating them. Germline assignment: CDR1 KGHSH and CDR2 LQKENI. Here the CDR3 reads CASSPVTVHTRVDEKLFF. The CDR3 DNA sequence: TGTGCCAGCTCACCAGTGACAGTACACACCCGAGTGGATGAAAAACTGTTTTTT.

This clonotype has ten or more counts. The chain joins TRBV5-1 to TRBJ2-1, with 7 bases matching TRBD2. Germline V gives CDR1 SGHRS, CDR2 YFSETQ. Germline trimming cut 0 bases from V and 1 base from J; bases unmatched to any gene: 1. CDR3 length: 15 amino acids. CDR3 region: CASSLDGGSYNEQFF. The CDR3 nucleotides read TGCGCCAGCAGCTTGGACGGGGGGTCCTACAATGAGCAGTTCTTC. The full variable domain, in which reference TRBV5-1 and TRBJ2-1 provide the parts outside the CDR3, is KAGVTQTPRYLIKTRGQQVTLSCSPISGHRSVSWYQQTPGQGLQFLFEYFSETQRNKGNFPGRFSGRQFSNSRSEMNVSTLELGDSALYLCASSLDGGSYNEQFFGPGTRLTVL.

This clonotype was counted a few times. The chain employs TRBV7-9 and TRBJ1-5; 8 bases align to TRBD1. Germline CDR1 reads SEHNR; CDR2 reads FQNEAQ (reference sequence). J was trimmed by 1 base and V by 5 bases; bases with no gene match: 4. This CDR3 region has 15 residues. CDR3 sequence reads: CASSRTGSSNQPQHF. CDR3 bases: TGTGCCAGCAGCCGGACAGGGAGCAGCAATCAGCCCCAGCATTTT.

CDR3 loop: CASSQDREGNYGYTF. The CDR3 nucleotides are TGCGCCAGCAGCCAAGATCGGGAAGGGAACTATGGCTACACCTTC. V and J are TRBV4-1 and TRBJ1-2; unclear D gene. Per germline, CDR1 MGHRA and CDR2 YSYEKL. Trimming removed 0 bases from V and 2 bases from J, with 10 bases in between. This CDR3 region has 15 residues.

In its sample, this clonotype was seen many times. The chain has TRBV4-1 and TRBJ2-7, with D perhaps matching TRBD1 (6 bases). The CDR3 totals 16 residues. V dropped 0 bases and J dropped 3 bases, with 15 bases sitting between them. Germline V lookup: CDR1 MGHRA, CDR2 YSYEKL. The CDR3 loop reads CASSQDSGQSYYEQYF. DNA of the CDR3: TGCGCCAGCAGCCAAGATTCAGGACAGAGCTACTACGAGCAGTACTTC.

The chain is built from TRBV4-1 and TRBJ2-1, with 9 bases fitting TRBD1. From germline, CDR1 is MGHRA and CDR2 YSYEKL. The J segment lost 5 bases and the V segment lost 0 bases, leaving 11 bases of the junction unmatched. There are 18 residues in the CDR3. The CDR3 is CASSQEAPDRGRDNEQFF. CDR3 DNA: TGCGCCAGCAGCCAAGAAGCGCCGGACAGGGGCCGCGACAATGAGCAGTTCTTC.

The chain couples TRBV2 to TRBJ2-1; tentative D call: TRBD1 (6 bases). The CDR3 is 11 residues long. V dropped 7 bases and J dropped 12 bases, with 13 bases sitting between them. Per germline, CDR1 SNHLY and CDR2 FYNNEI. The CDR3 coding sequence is TGTGCCAGCACACAGGGCCTGGGGCAGTTCTTC. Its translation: CASTQGLGQFF.

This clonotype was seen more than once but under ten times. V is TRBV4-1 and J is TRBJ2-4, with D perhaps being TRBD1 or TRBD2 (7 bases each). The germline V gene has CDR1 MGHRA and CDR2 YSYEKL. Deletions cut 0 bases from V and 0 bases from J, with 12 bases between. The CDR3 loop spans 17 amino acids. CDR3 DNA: TGCGCCAGCAGCCAAGATCAGGGGGGGCTAGCCAAAAACATTCAGTACTTC. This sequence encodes CASSQDQGGLAKNIQYF.

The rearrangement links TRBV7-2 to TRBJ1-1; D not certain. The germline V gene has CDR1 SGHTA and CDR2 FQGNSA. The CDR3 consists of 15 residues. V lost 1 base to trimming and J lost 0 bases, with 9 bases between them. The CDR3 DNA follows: TGTGCCAGCAGCTTAGGGGGTTTGCTGAACACTGAAGCTTTCTTT. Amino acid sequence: CASSLGGLLNTEAFF.

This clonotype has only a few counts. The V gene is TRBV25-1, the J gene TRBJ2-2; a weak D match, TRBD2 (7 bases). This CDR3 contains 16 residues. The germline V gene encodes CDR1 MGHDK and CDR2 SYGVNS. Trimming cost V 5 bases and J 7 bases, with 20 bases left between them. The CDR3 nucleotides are TGTGCCAGCAGTAAAGTGGGAGGGCCAGGGGACGGGGAGCTGTTTTTT. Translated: CASSKVGGPGDGELFF.

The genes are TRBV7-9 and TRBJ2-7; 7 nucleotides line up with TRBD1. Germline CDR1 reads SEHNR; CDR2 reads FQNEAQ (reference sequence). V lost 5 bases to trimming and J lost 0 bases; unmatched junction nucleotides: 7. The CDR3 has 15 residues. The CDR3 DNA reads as TGTGCCAGCAGCCCGGGACAGTTTGACTCCTACGAGCAGTACTTC. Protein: CASSPGQFDSYEQYF.

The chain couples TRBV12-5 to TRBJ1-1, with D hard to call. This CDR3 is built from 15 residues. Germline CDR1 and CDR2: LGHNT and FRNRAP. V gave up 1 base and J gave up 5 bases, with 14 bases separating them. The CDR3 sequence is CASGLADALDTEAFF. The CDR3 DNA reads TGTGCTAGTGGTTTGGCGGACGCCTTAGATACTGAAGCTTTCTTT.

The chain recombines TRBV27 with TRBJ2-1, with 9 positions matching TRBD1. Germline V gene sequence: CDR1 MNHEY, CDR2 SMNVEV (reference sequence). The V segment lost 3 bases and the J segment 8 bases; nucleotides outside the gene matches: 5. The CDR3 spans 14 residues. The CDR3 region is CASSLGTGSYEQFF. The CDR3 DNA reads TGTGCCAGCAGTTTGGGGACAGGGTCCTATGAGCAGTTCTTC.

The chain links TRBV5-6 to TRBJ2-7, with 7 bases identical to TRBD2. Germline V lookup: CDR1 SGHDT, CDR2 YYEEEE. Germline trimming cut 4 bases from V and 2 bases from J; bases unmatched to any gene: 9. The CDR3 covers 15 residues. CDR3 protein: CASSPQTSTAYEQYF. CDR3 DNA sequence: TGTGCCAGCAGCCCCCAGACTAGCACAGCCTACGAGCAGTACTTC.